Listed here are 5 T cell receptor beta chains from one sample, sequenced in a study of metastatic and nonmetastatic thyroid tumors. Thyroid surgery was performed in patients who had received no treatment beforehand. TCRdb re-called the PCR reads with MiXCR. Altogether some 33,000 clones are present, 15% being singletons, with the ten largest covering over 15%. The sequenced material came from blood. These receptors were taken from a male donor with papillary thyroid cancer or a benign thyroid nodule (not recorded which). Some clones in this sample may be carry-over from other donors' samples.

This clone was detected a few times. The V and J genes are TRBV19 and TRBJ2-1, with D hard to call. Trimming stripped 1 base from V and 5 bases from J, with 12 bases between. CDR1 LNHDA and CDR2 SQIVND come from the germline V gene (reference sequence). There are 15 residues in the CDR3. The chain's CDR3 is CASSIGRQRDNEQFF. The CDR3 coding sequence is TGTGCCAGTAGTATAGGGAGACAACGGGACAATGAGCAGTTCTTC.

The CDR3: CSVLSEHGDTQYF. CDR3 DNA: TGCAGTGTCCTATCGGAGCATGGTGATACGCAGTATTTT. This chain joins TRBV20-1 and TRBJ2-3; D gene uncertain. The CDR3 totals 13 residues. Between the trimmed V and J ends, which lost 7 bases and 6 bases, there was a span of 17 bases. In germline, CDR1 is DFQATT, CDR2 SNEGSKA (reference sequence).

This clone was counted ten times or more. The chain links TRBV5-4 to TRBJ1-1, with D perhaps TRBD1 (5 bases). Trimming cost V 3 bases and J 0 bases, with 6 bases left between them. The CDR3 length is 13 residues. Germline values: CDR1 SGHNT, CDR2 YYREEE (reference sequence). In nucleotides, the CDR3 is TGTGCCAGCAGCTGGACACTGAACACTGAAGCTTTCTTT. It codes for CASSWTLNTEAFF.

In this sample, this clone turned up many times. The V call is TRBV6-1, the J call TRBJ2-3, with D maybe TRBD2 (6 bases). This CDR3 is built from 12 residues. Trimming removed 8 bases at V and 3 bases at J, with 9 bases between. Germline V lookup: CDR1 MNHNS, CDR2 SASEGT. The CDR3 DNA follows: TGTGCCAGCGGGACTTCTACAGATACGCAGTATTTT. This codes for CASGTSTDTQYF.

In DNA, the CDR3 is TGTGCCAGCAGCTTGGGTCCTAGCGGGATTGGTGATACGCAGTATTTT. This translates into CASSLGPSGIGDTQYF. The rearrangement uses TRBV5-4 and TRBJ2-3; 9 bases match TRBD2. The CDR3 extends over 16 amino acids. The germline CDR1 and CDR2 sequences are SGHNT and YYREEE (reference sequence). The V gene end was trimmed by 0 bases and the J gene end by 6 bases; junction bases not matched to a gene: 8.